These 8 T cell receptor beta chains came from one sample sequenced in a study of glioma-infiltrating T cells. Using RNA template, CDR3s of TCR alpha and beta were amplified with iRepertoire arm-PCR. One entry per CDR3 protein, called by TCRdb with MiXCR from the multiplex PCR reads. The table lists tens of thousands of distinct CDR3 sequences, about 40% of them singletons, with about two fifths in the top ten. The sample was glioma tissue, nonneoplastic brain tissue, or PBMCs (not recorded which). The receptors stem from a human donor with low-grade glioma or glioblastoma, undergoing nonglioma brain surgery, or in good health (not recorded which).

This clonotype appeared many times. V usage is TRBV12-3 or TRBV12-4 and J usage is TRBJ2-1, with 11 bases fitting TRBD2. The CDR3 is 14 residues long. Germline trimming cut 2 bases from V and 6 bases from J; bases unmatched to any gene: 0. This chain's CDR3 is CASSLTSGGNEQFF. The CDR3 coding sequence is TGTGCCAGCAGTTTAACTAGCGGGGGCAATGAGCAGTTCTTC.

The table lists this clonotype with many counts. The chain joins TRBV5-4 to TRBJ2-1, with D unclear. The CDR3 has 12 residues. Germline lookup yields CDR1 SGHNT and CDR2 YYREEE (reference sequence). The V gene lost 4 bases and the J gene lost 10 bases, with 12 bases spanning the gap. This chain's CDR3 is CASSPDWAEQFF. The CDR3 DNA reads TGTGCCAGCAGCCCAGACTGGGCCGAGCAGTTCTTC.

Many counts were recorded for this clonotype. This chain connects TRBV5-1 to TRBJ1-5, with TRBD1 as a possible D gene (6 bases). The CDR3 is 16 amino acids. Deletions cut 0 bases from V and 3 bases from J, with 13 bases between. Germline V gene data show CDR1 as SGHRS and CDR2 as YFSETQ. CDR3 nucleotides: TGCGCCAGCAGCTTGGATACGTTGGGGGCCAATCAGCCCCAGCATTTT. This encodes CASSLDTLGANQPQHF.

In the case of this clonotype: Relative to the germline gene, one junction end is altered; a read error may explain this. The J gene is TRBJ2-1, the V gene TRBV5-1; 11 positions agree with TRBD2. The CDR3 loop spans 15 amino acids. Germline assignment: CDR1 SGHRS and CDR2 YFSETQ. The CDR3 loop reads CSSSITSGSLNEQFF. DNA for the CDR3: TGCTCCAGCAGCATTACTAGCGGGAGTCTAAATGAGCAGTTCTTC.

Worth noting for this clonotype: One end of the junction varies from germline; a read error may be responsible. The chain carries TRBV18 and TRBJ1-2, with D unresolved. The germline gives CDR1 KGHSH, CDR2 LQKENI. The CDR3 has 13 amino acids. As DNA, the CDR3 is TGTGCCAGGTCACCGGGCCTCGACTATGGATACACCTTC. Translation gives CARSPGLDYGYTF. Drawing the rest from reference TRBV18 and TRBJ1-2, the complete variable domain is NAGVMQNPRHLVRRRGQEARLRCSPMKGHSHVYWYRQLPEEGLKFMVYLQKENIIDESGMPKERFSAEFPKEGPSILRIQQVVRGDSAAYFCARSPGLDYGYTFGSGTRLTVV.

Here the CDR3 DNA reads TGTGCTAGCGGGTCTAGGGGCCAAGAGACCCAGTACTTC. It yields the protein CASGSRGQETQYF. V and J are TRBV7-9 and TRBJ2-5, with TRBD2 matching 7 bases. CDR1 is SEHNR and CDR2 is FQNEAQ in the germline V gene (reference sequence). This CDR3 comprises 13 residues. Full variable domain (outside the CDR3, taken from reference TRBV7-9 and TRBJ2-5): DTGVSQNPRHKITKRGQNVTFRCDPISEHNRLYWYRQTLGQGPEFLTYFQNEAQLEKSRLLSDRFSAERPKGSFSTLEIQRTEQGDSAMYLCASGSRGQETQYFGPGTRLLVL.

This clonotype was detected ten times or more. The gene calls are TRBV12-3 or TRBV12-4 and TRBJ2-1, with D possibly being TRBD2 (6 bases). CDR3 length: 15 amino acids. Trimming removed 6 bases from V and 1 base from J, with 13 bases in between. The CDR3 DNA reads as TGTGCCAGCAGAGGCGGGATGGAGTCCTACAATGAGCAGTTCTTC. Protein: CASRGGMESYNEQFF.

In this sample, this clonotype turned up many times. The chain employs TRBV5-1 and TRBJ2-3; possibly TRBD1 for D (6 bases). The germline V gene encodes CDR1 SGHRS and CDR2 YFSETQ. The V end lost 1 base, the J end lost 3 bases, and 12 bases lay between the germline ends. The CDR3 runs to 15 residues. The CDR3 sequence: CASSLLTGFTDTQYF. The DNA of the CDR3 is TGCGCCAGCAGCTTGCTGACAGGCTTTACAGATACGCAGTATTTT.